The 21 T cell receptor beta chains listed next were all sequenced from one sample in a study of CD8 T cells in ankylosing spondylitis. One entry per CDR3 protein results from TCRdb running MiXCR on the 5' RACE reads. The sample has 400,000 to 450,000 distinct CDR3 sequences; more than 15% are singletons. The antigens of these receptors remain unknown. General study findings and limits: In ankylosing spondylitis blood, a motif of roughly eight highly homologous TCR beta variants appeared characteristic.

What was sequenced was blood, either unsorted or a sorted T cell fraction (not recorded which). The receptors shown here come from a male donor with ankylosing spondylitis.

This clonotype was found many times. The junction departs from the called germline gene at one end, perhaps through a read error. The genes are TRBV12-3 or TRBV12-4 and TRBJ2-1; 11 positions match TRBD2. The CDR3 runs to 15 residues. As DNA, the CDR3 is TGTGCCAGCAGTTCCGTAACTAGCGGGGGCCCAGGGGGGGTCTTC. It is translated as CASSSVTSGGPGGVF.

The table lists this clonotype with a few counts. This chain links TRBV7-8 with TRBJ1-5; possible D gene TRBD1, 5 bases. CDR3 length equals 16 residues. Per germline, CDR1 SGHVS and CDR2 FQNEAQ. Trimming took off 0 bases at V and 1 base at J, with 10 bases between the two ends. CDR3 protein: CASSLATRESNQPQHF. DNA of the CDR3: TGTGCCAGCAGCTTAGCTACCAGGGAAAGCAATCAGCCCCAGCATTTT.

This clonotype was detected ten times or more. The chain joins TRBV20-1 to TRBJ1-2; 9 bases agree with TRBD1. The CDR3 covers 13 residues. The J segment lost 2 bases and the V segment lost 5 bases, leaving 3 bases of the junction unmatched. Germline V gives CDR1 DFQATT, CDR2 SNEGSKA (reference sequence). The CDR3 sequence is CSARDRVNYGYTF. CDR3 bases: TGCAGTGCTCGGGACAGGGTGAACTATGGCTACACCTTC.

This clonotype has a handful of counts. V and J are TRBV20-1 and TRBJ1-1; weak D call: TRBD1 (5 bases). The CDR3 sequence is 13 residues long. Trimming left V 0 bases short and J 11 bases short, with 16 bases between. Germline V CDR1 and CDR2: DFQATT, SNEGSKA (reference sequence). The CDR3 here is CSARDRTNSRAFF. The CDR3 DNA follows: TGCAGTGCTAGAGATCGGACAAACAGCAGGGCTTTCTTT.

This clonotype has at least ten counts. The J gene is TRBJ2-1, the V gene TRBV5-1; 10 bases agree with TRBD2. With V trimmed by 0 bases and J by 4 bases, 4 bases remained unmatched. CDR3 length equals 16 residues. Germline values: CDR1 SGHRS, CDR2 YFSETQ. The chain's CDR3 is CASSLESSGSYNEQFF. The DNA for the CDR3 is TGCGCCAGCAGCTTGGAATCTAGCGGGAGTTACAATGAGCAGTTCTTC.

This clonotype was seen many times. The chain recombines TRBV5-1 with TRBJ2-5; D is tentatively TRBD1 or TRBD2 (5 bases each). Germline V lookup: CDR1 SGHRS, CDR2 YFSETQ. The CDR3 sequence is 14 residues long. The V and J ends lost 0 bases and 5 bases respectively, with 11 bases between them. The CDR3 nucleotides read TGCGCCAGCAGCTTGGTGGCATGGGGGGAGACCCAGTACTTC. It translates to CASSLVAWGETQYF. Supplemented by reference TRBV5-1 and TRBJ2-5, the full variable domain reads KAGVTQTPRYLIKTRGQQVTLSCSPISGHRSVSWYQQTPGQGLQFLFEYFSETQRNKGNFPGRFSGRQFSNSRSEMNVSTLELGDSALYLCASSLVAWGETQYFGPGTRLLVL.

The chain is built from TRBV7-2 and TRBJ1-5; D is undetermined. Deletions cut 1 base from V and 10 bases from J, with 14 bases between. Germline V CDR1 and CDR2: SGHTA, FQGNSA. The CDR3 spans 14 residues. In DNA, the CDR3 is TGTGCCAGCAGCTTAGGAAGGTCTGGCGACCCCCAGCATTTT. This translates into CASSLGRSGDPQHF.

V usage is TRBV18 and J usage is TRBJ2-7; the D gene is possibly TRBD1 (5 bases). This CDR3 region has 13 residues. CDR1 is KGHSH, CDR2 LQKENI, per germline. V lost 4 bases and J lost 1, with 8 bases in between. Here the CDR3 DNA reads TGTGCCAGCTCACTTTACAGGTCCTACGAGCAGTACTTC. It encodes CASSLYRSYEQYF.

This clonotype was counted a few times. The rearrangement joins TRBV20-1 to TRBJ2-7; D unclear. Germline assignment: CDR1 DFQATT and CDR2 SNEGSKA (reference sequence). V dropped 3 bases and J dropped 6 bases, with 15 bases sitting between them. The CDR3 contains 13 residues. Here the CDR3 DNA reads TGCAGTGCTAGCTCTAGTCAGGAACCCGAGCAGTACTTC. Amino acids: CSASSSQEPEQYF.

This clonotype was observed a handful of times. This sequence joins TRBV11-3 and TRBJ2-7; D unclear. V lost 2 bases and J lost 2, with 13 bases in between. CDR3 size: 15 residues. Germline loops: CDR1 SGHNT, CDR2 YENEEA. For the CDR3, the DNA is TGTGCCAGCAGCTTATGGGCCGTAGGTACCTACGAGCAGTACTTC. This sequence encodes CASSLWAVGTYEQYF.

The J gene is TRBJ1-5, the V gene TRBV4-3; 8 bases are a match to TRBD1. Germline CDR1 reads LGHNA; CDR2 reads YSLEER. This CDR3 comprises 16 residues. V lost 0 bases and J lost 6; bases outside the gene matches: 7. DNA of the CDR3: TGCGCCAGCAGCCAAGACCCCAACAGGGGGGGTCAGCCCCAGCATTTT. Its translation is CASSQDPNRGGQPQHF.

This clonotype was recorded a few times. This sequence joins TRBV7-2 and TRBJ1-3, with TRBD1 matching over 7 bases. There are 17 residues in the CDR3. Germline V gene data show CDR1 as SGHTA and CDR2 as FQGNSA. Trimming took 4 bases from V and 0 from J; bases not matched to a gene: 9. CDR3 region: CASSSKDRPLSGNTIYF. The CDR3 region has the DNA TGTGCCAGCAGCTCGAAGGACAGGCCCCTCTCTGGAAACACCATATATTTT.

This clonotype was recorded a few times. This chain joins TRBV7-3 and TRBJ1-1; D perhaps matches TRBD1 (6 bases). CDR3 size: 14 residues. In germline, CDR1 is SGHTA, CDR2 FQGTGA. Trimming took 3 bases from V and 4 from J, leaving 12 bases between them. As DNA, the CDR3 is TGTGCCAGCAGCTTGCGAGGGGGTTCCACTGAAGCTTTCTTT. This gives the protein CASSLRGGSTEAFF. The whole variable domain, filled in from reference TRBV7-3 and TRBJ1-1, reads GAGVSQTPSNKVTEKGKYVELRCDPISGHTALYWYRQSLGQGPEFLIYFQGTGAADDSGLPNDRFFAVRPEGSVSTLKIQRTERGDSAVYLCASSLRGGSTEAFFGQGTRLTVV.

The V and J genes are TRBV20-1 and TRBJ2-5; TRBD2 matches at 7 bases. V dropped 5 bases and J dropped 3; count of bases not matched to a gene: 6. The CDR3 covers 13 residues. Per germline, CDR1 DFQATT and CDR2 SNEGSKA (reference sequence). The CDR3: CSAGGGVKETQYF. CDR3 nucleotides: TGCAGTGCTGGGGGGGGGGTTAAAGAGACCCAGTACTTC.

The chain carries TRBV5-6 and TRBJ2-3; D ambiguous. The CDR3 extends over 16 amino acids. Germline values: CDR1 SGHDT, CDR2 YYEEEE. The germline V and J ends were trimmed by 4 bases and 6 bases, with 21 bases remaining between them. The CDR3 sequence: CASSPIDWYASDTQYF. The CDR3 DNA follows: TGTGCCAGCAGCCCAATTGACTGGTACGCGTCCGATACGCAGTATTTT.

This clonotype was seen ten or more times. The chain couples TRBV4-1 to TRBJ2-2; 7 bases map to TRBD1. The V and J ends lost 4 bases and 4 bases, in that order; junction bases with no gene match: 9. The CDR3 has 16 residues. CDR1 and CDR2 from the germline V gene are MGHRA and YSYEKL. The CDR3 is CASSRRQGDLTGELFF. The CDR3 nucleotides are TGCGCCAGCAGCCGAAGACAGGGCGACCTCACCGGGGAGCTGTTTTTT.

This rearrangement joins TRBV7-2 to TRBJ2-3; D not certain. The V and J ends lost 2 bases and 2 bases respectively, with 8 bases between them. The CDR3 extends over 14 amino acids. Germline V gene sequence: CDR1 SGHTA, CDR2 FQGNSA. The CDR3 region is CASSLRRTTDTQYF. For the CDR3, the DNA is TGTGCCAGCAGCTTACGACGGACCACAGATACGCAGTATTTT.

This clonotype came up a few times. The chain has TRBV15 and TRBJ2-5, with D tentatively TRBD1 (5 bases). Germline-derived CDR1 and CDR2 are LNHNV and YYDKDF (reference sequence). Trimming took 0 bases from V and 4 from J, leaving 12 bases between them. The CDR3 length is 15 residues. CDR3 DNA: TGTGCCACCAGCAGAGATCGAGCAGGGATAGAGACCCAGTACTTC. This codes for CATSRDRAGIETQYF.

CDR3 in amino acids: CASSLPLAGTTQYF. The CDR3 nucleotides are TGCGCCAGCAGCTTGCCCCTAGCGGGCACCACGCAGTATTTT. The chain recombines TRBV5-1 with TRBJ2-3, with 8 bases aligning to TRBD2. There are 14 residues in the CDR3. CDR1 and CDR2 from the germline V gene are SGHRS and YFSETQ. V was clipped by 1 base and J by 9 bases; unmatched bases: 7. Filled out from reference TRBV5-1 and TRBJ2-3, the complete variable domain reads KAGVTQTPRYLIKTRGQQVTLSCSPISGHRSVSWYQQTPGQGLQFLFEYFSETQRNKGNFPGRFSGRQFSNSRSEMNVSTLELGDSALYLCASSLPLAGTTQYFGPGTRLTVL.

This clonotype was seen a handful of times. The gene calls are TRBV2 and TRBJ2-3, with 9 bases identical to TRBD2. J was trimmed by 4 bases and V by 9 bases; bases with no gene match: 11. The CDR3 covers 15 residues. Looked up from germline, CDR1 is SNHLY and CDR2 is FYNNEI. Here the CDR3 reads CAREGAGGSADTQYF. The CDR3 nucleotides read TGTGCCAGAGAGGGAGCGGGGGGTTCGGCAGATACGCAGTATTTT.

This clonotype has only a few counts. The gene calls are TRBV4-1 and TRBJ2-3, with 10 bases identical to TRBD2. V shed 0 bases and J 0 bases; nucleotides not matched to a gene: 6. This CDR3 is built from 18 residues. Germline values: CDR1 MGHRA, CDR2 YSYEKL. Here the CDR3 reads CASSQDGISGGSTDTQYF. The CDR3 bases are TGCGCCAGCAGCCAAGACGGGATTAGCGGGGGGAGCACAGATACGCAGTATTTT.